The 24 T cell receptor beta chains reported below all come from one sample, sequenced in a study of tumor-infiltrating lymphocytes in primary liver carcinoma. Starting material of 500 ng total RNA yielded TCR beta cDNA via a constant-region primer. Libraries for TCR beta were built through three nested multiplex PCR rounds, which together made up a slightly modified ARM-PCR procedure. Forward primers for TRBV1-TRBV30 and a C-beta reverse primer served the first two PCR rounds, at 10 cycles each. TCRdb re-analysed the multiplex PCR reads in MiXCR, keeping a single row per CDR3 protein. The data contain approximately 100,000 distinct CDR3 sequences, around 73% of them singletons. Between roughly 17 and 33 mg of unsorted bulk tissue served as the source from which RNA and DNA were co-extracted. The sequenced material came from liver tumor tissue from sampling region 2. Subset in this sample: tumor region T2, inferior pole. The receptor source for this set is a woman in her sixties or seventies with primary liver carcinoma and hepatitis B virus infection.

Regarding this clonotype: The junction shows a germline mismatch at one end, possibly a read error. The rearrangement links TRBV6-4 to TRBJ2-4; 7 bases line up with TRBD2. Germline CDR1 is MRHNA and CDR2 is SNTAGT. This CDR3 has 17 amino acids. For the CDR3, the DNA is TGTGCCAGCATTGACTCGAGAGGCGGGAGAGCCAAAAACATTCAGTACTTC. Its protein product is CASIDSRGGRAKNIQYF.

A note on this clonotype: A read error is possible here, since a much larger clone lies one base away. This chain uses TRBV28 with TRBJ2-5; D possibly matches TRBD1 or TRBD2 (5 bases each). In germline, CDR1 is MDHEN, CDR2 SYDVKM. The CDR3 sequence is 14 residues long. The CDR3 region has the DNA TGTACCAGCACCAACCCCGGGGCAGCGGAGACCCAGTACTTC. Translated: CTSTNPGAAETQYF.

Comments on this clonotype: The CDR3 does not end in the conserved phenylalanine or tryptophan, so this is likely a read error. It is unclear where the CDR3 begins or ends on the DNA, so no DNA is shown, and the CDR3 is as TCRdb lists it. V and J are TRBV11-3 and TRBJ2-7; the DNA was not used to check the table's D call, TRBD1. 15 amino acids form the CDR3, both terminal residues included. Germline V lookup: CDR1 SGHNT, CDR2 YENEEA. This CDR3 is CASSPGARGNYEQCL.

The chain combines TRBV11-2 with TRBJ2-3; 7 nucleotides agree with TRBD1. There are 13 residues in the CDR3. The J segment lost 6 bases and the V segment lost 6 bases, leaving 6 bases of the junction unmatched. Germline CDR1 is SGHAT and CDR2 is FQNNGV. The CDR3 protein is CASRRDRVDTQYF. The CDR3 coding sequence is TGTGCCAGCAGAAGGGACAGAGTGGATACGCAGTATTTT.

This clonotype was detected once. In DNA, the CDR3 is TGCAGCCTTGGAGGGCAAGGGTTCGTCGGCTACACCTTC. Its protein product is CSLGGQGFVGYTF. The rearrangement joins TRBV29-1 to TRBJ1-2; D is ambiguous. This CDR3 region has 13 residues. CDR1 SQVTM and CDR2 ANQGSEA come from the germline V gene. With 8 bases removed from V and 8 bases from J, the gap between germline ends came to 21 bases.

As to this clonotype: At one end, the junction sequence differs from germline, possibly due to a read error. This chain connects TRBV12-5 to TRBJ2-1; D gene uncertain. This CDR3 is built from 14 residues. The germline gives CDR1 LGHNT, CDR2 FRNRAP. The CDR3 nucleotides read TGTGCTAGCGGTTTCGAGGTAGCTTACAATGAGCGGTTCTTC. Translating gives CASGFEVAYNERFF.

On this clonotype: One end of the junction varies from germline; a read error may be responsible. The gene calls are TRBV4-1 and TRBJ2-2; maybe TRBD2 (5 bases). CDR3 size: 17 residues. The germline V gene encodes CDR1 MGHRA and CDR2 YSYEKL. The CDR3: CASSQVDMGFATGELIF. Written as DNA, the CDR3 is TGCGCCAGTAGCCAAGTAGACATGGGATTTGCGACCGGGGAGCTGATTTTT.

On this clonotype: A junction boundary mismatches the germline segment, possibly from a read error. The chain carries TRBV12-3 or TRBV12-4 and TRBJ2-2, with 9 bases lining up with TRBD2. CDR3 size: 15 residues. The DNA of the CDR3 is TGTGCCAGCATTTTACTAGCGGGCTACACCGGGGAGTTGTTTTTT. Translated, it gives CASILLAGYTGELFF.

In this sample, this clonotype turned up a few times. This may come from a read error, since a much larger clone is one base off. The CDR3 loop reads CASSETLPRTGLTYDQYF. Here the CDR3 DNA reads TGCGCCAGCAGTGAGACCCTGCCCCGCACAGGGCTAACCTACGACCAGTACTTC. The V call is TRBV10-1, the J call TRBJ2-7; D is perhaps TRBD1 (6 bases). The CDR3 totals 18 residues. Germline lookup yields CDR1 WNHNN and CDR2 SYGVQD (reference sequence).

About this clonotype: One junction end disagrees with the germline gene, perhaps due to a read error. V and J are TRBV11-2 and TRBJ2-1; maybe TRBD1 (6 bases). There are 17 residues in the CDR3. Germline loops: CDR1 SGHAT, CDR2 FQNNGV. Written as DNA, the CDR3 is TGTGCCAGCAGTTTACGACCTGGACAGAGATTCTACAATGAGCAGTTGTTC. Translated: CASSLRPGQRFYNEQLF.

This clonotype was counted a few times. A much larger clone sits a single nucleotide away, making a read error possible. The chain combines TRBV5-1 with TRBJ2-5, with 7 bases aligning to TRBD1. Germline assignment: CDR1 SGHRS and CDR2 YFSETQ. This CDR3 comprises 13 residues. The CDR3 nucleotides are TGCGCCAGCAGCTTGCAGGGGGAAGAGATCCAGTACTTC. This gives the protein CASSLQGEEIQYF.

For this clonotype: This is likely a read error, given that the CDR3 carries no conserved phenylalanine or tryptophan at its end. The rearrangement uses TRBV11-2 and TRBJ2-1; 8 positions agree with TRBD2. Germline-derived CDR1 and CDR2 are SGHAT and FQNNGV. Unmatched junction bases numbered 11, after V lost 10 bases and J lost 6 bases. The length of the CDR3 is 14 residues. The CDR3 sequence: CANNLGLAFNEQFS. DNA of the CDR3: TGTGCCAACAACTTAGGACTAGCTTTCAATGAGCAGTTCTCC.

This clonotype has more than one count but fewer than ten. One junction end does not reproduce the germline sequence, and a read error may be involved. The chain links TRBV11-3 to TRBJ2-3; tentative D call: TRBD1 (5 bases). CDR3 size: 14 residues. Germline V CDR1 and CDR2: SGHNT, YENEEA. The DNA for the CDR3 is TGTGCCAGTAGCTTCCGGACGGACACAGATACACAGTATTTT. Translating it yields CASSFRTDTDTQYF.

This CDR3 reads CASSAIRTSGELFF. DNA of the CDR3: TGTGCCAGCAGCGCGATCAGGACCTCCGGGGAGCTGTTTTTT. The gene calls are TRBV9 and TRBJ2-2; D not certain. V lost 3 bases to trimming and J lost 6 bases, with 12 bases between them. Per germline, CDR1 SGDLS and CDR2 YYNGEE. The CDR3 is 14 amino acids.

The count of this clonotype is one. The chain is built from TRBV7-3 and TRBJ2-2; TRBD2 aligns across 10 bases. The CDR3 is 17 residues long. CDR1 and CDR2 (germline): SGHTA, FQGTGA. The J segment lost 4 bases and the V segment lost 2 bases, leaving 7 bases of the junction unmatched. CDR3 sequence reads: CASSLDIVAGGTGELFF. CDR3 bases: TGTGCCAGCAGCTTAGATATAGTAGCGGGAGGCACCGGGGAGCTGTTTTTT.

This clonotype was picked up many times. CDR3: CASSPRGGAVLNTEAFF. In DNA, the CDR3 is TGTGCCAGCAGCCCCCGGGGGGGCGCGGTGTTGAACACTGAAGCTTTCTTT. This rearrangement joins TRBV7-9 to TRBJ1-1, with D tentatively TRBD1 (6 bases). Deletions cut 5 bases from V and 0 bases from J, with 19 bases between. There are 17 residues in the CDR3. The germline gives CDR1 SEHNR, CDR2 FQNEAQ (reference sequence).

This clonotype was seen at least ten times. J is TRBJ2-7 and V is TRBV6-1; 8 bases line up with TRBD2. This CDR3 comprises 15 residues. Germline trimming cut 3 bases from V and 0 bases from J; bases unmatched to any gene: 4. The germline V gene encodes CDR1 MNHNS and CDR2 SASEGT. The DNA of the CDR3 is TGTGCCAGCAGTGAGTACGGGAGGGACTCCTACGAGCAGTACTTC. This codes for CASSEYGRDSYEQYF.

DNA for the CDR3: TGTGCCAGCAGTGATAACACGGGGCGGAACACTGAAGCTTTCTTT. Translated, it gives CASSDNTGRNTEAFF. The rearrangement joins TRBV6-1 to TRBJ1-1; perhaps TRBD1 as D (5 bases). Between the trimmed V and J ends, which lost 3 bases and 1 base, there was a span of 12 bases. This CDR3 has 15 amino acids. Germline V gene sequence: CDR1 MNHNS, CDR2 SASEGT.

Regarding this clonotype: A read error is possible here, since a much larger clone lies one base away. The chain employs TRBV5-1 and TRBJ2-1; 8 nucleotides match TRBD2. This CDR3 comprises 18 residues. J gave up 0 bases and V 2 bases, and 10 bases lay outside the gene matches. The germline gives CDR1 SGHRS, CDR2 YFSETQ. The DNA for the CDR3 is TGCGCCAGCAGCTTACCGGGACTAGTGAAAAGCTCCTACAATGAGCAGTTCTTC. Protein product: CASSLPGLVKSSYNEQFF.

Notes on this clonotype: The CDR3 end shows no conserved phenylalanine or tryptophan, and so a read error is likely. The J gene is TRBJ2-3, the V gene TRBV5-1; D is tentatively TRBD1 or TRBD2 (5 bases each). Germline CDR1 is SGHRS and CDR2 is YFSETQ. The CDR3 consists of 15 residues. In DNA, the CDR3 is TGCGCCAGCAGCTTGGCCACTAGTTTGACAGATATGCAGTATTCT. This sequence encodes CASSLATSLTDMQYS.

This clonotype rates as large (0.1 to 1%). V is TRBV11-3 and J is TRBJ2-1; possibly TRBD2 for D (5 bases). In germline, CDR1 is SGHNT, CDR2 YENEEA. Trimming removed 1 base at V and 1 base at J, with 14 bases between. This CDR3 spans 17 amino acids. The CDR3 reads CASSLGFGGLSYNEQFF. CDR3 bases: TGTGCCAGCAGCTTAGGGTTCGGCGGGCTTTCCTACAATGAGCAGTTCTTC.

Concerning this clonotype itself: A much larger clone differs from this one at a single base, so this may be a read error. V is TRBV18 and J is TRBJ2-2; D uncertain. The CDR3 extends over 12 amino acids. CDR1 is KGHSH, CDR2 LQKENI, per germline. CDR3 protein: CPSRNRSGELFF. DNA of the CDR3: TGTCCCAGCAGGAATCGTTCCGGGGAGCTGTTTTTT.

The chain combines TRBV10-3 with TRBJ2-3; the D gene is possibly TRBD2 (5 bases). V shed 10 bases and J shed 0 bases, with 26 bases lying between them. Germline V CDR1 and CDR2: ENHRY, SYGVKD. The CDR3 runs to 18 residues. CDR3 DNA: TGTGCCAAGACCTGGATTAGCAGGAGCGGTATTAGCACAGATACGCAGTATTTT. Encoded protein: CAKTWISRSGISTDTQYF.

This clonotype was counted ten times or more. This CDR3 reads CASSSPGLRGPDTQYF. The CDR3 DNA sequence: TGTGCCAGCAGCTCTCCGGGACTAAGGGGCCCAGATACGCAGTATTTT. The V gene is TRBV5-6, the J gene TRBJ2-3; TRBD2 matches 7 bases. Losses at the gene ends were 3 bases for V and 4 bases for J; bases not matched to a gene: 11. CDR1 is SGHDT and CDR2 is YYEEEE in the germline V gene. CDR3 length equals 16 residues.